This T cell receptor (beta chain) was identified in a study of post-analysis software for immune sequencing data. The study, taken as a whole, reports: Patients with multiple sclerosis recorded significantly lower normalized Chao1 diversity than controls, the study found. Elevated frequency relative to controls characterized four to six TRBV segments in patients, TRBV5-6, TRBV5-1 and TRBV20-1 among them.

Unique molecular identifiers were built into the TCR beta cDNA libraries. TCRdb re-called the PCR reads through MiXCR, storing one row per CDR3 protein. The sample includes fewer than 900,000 distinct CDR3 sequences, 40% to 55% of them seen just once. This CDR3 contains 14 residues. Trimming stripped 3 bases from V and 2 bases from J, with 11 bases between. From germline, CDR1 is MNHEY and CDR2 SMNVEV (reference sequence). With regard to this clonotype: What it recognizes is unknown.

This TCR derives from a girl between 10 and 17 years old with multiple sclerosis. Specimen: blood. The chain uses TRBV27 and TRBJ2-7; tentatively, D is TRBD1 or TRBD2 (5 bases each). CDR3 in DNA: TGTGCCAGCAGTTTCTGGCAGGGAGCCTACGAGCAGTACTTC. Encoded protein: CASSFWQGAYEQYF.